The clone carrying this TCR beta chain was recorded only once. As yet, its antigen is unknown. The CDR3 has 16 amino acids. Sequencing was performed with immunoSEQ multiplex PCR; in TCRdb, only in-frame clones are kept and a portion is missing. The sample shows approximately 150,000 clones, 65% to 90% of them seen only once. These data originate in a study of radiation and T cells in renal cell carcinoma. Findings of the study overall: From baseline, blood top tumor clonotypes peaked at 2 weeks post-radiation.

Time point meaning: blood 4 weeks post-SBRT, at nephrectomy. As for treatment: 15 Gy SBRT to primary tumor, nephrectomy 4 weeks later. The TCR originated in a woman between 50 and 59 years old with renal cell carcinoma. J is TRBJ2-5 and V is TRBV21-1; the D call of TRBD1 is as the table states it, not checked on the DNA. TRBV21-1 is listed as a pseudogene. The material was blood, obtained from a patient whose treatment included radiotherapy and nephrectomy. The chain's CDR3 is CASSKRPDRVAETQYF. In DNA form, the CDR3 reads TGTGCCAGCAGCAAACGTCCGGACAGGGTGGCAGAGACCCAGTACTTC.